This TCR beta chain was profiled in a study of cytomegalovirus exposure and HLA in healthy donors. Regarding the study as a whole: The classifier reportedly diagnosed cytomegalovirus status with high specificity and sensitivity.

This clone was detected a few times. Its antigen remains unidentified. PCR involved 60 Vbeta and 13 Jbeta primers. Assay: immunoSEQ multiplex PCR; the TCRdb copy retains only in-frame clones and omits some. This table has 150,000 to 200,000 clones, roughly 73% appearing once. CDR3 length: 12 amino acids. Trimming stripped 2 bases from V and 7 bases from J, with 10 bases between. CDR1 is SGHRS, CDR2 YFSETQ, per germline. Sequencing was carried out using PBMCs. The chain couples TRBV5-1 to TRBJ2-7; D not certain. The TCR was taken from a female donor in good health and CMV-seronegative. CDR3 residues: CASSFALTEQYF. CDR3 nucleotides: TGCGCCAGCAGCTTTGCCCTGACTGAGCAGTACTTC.